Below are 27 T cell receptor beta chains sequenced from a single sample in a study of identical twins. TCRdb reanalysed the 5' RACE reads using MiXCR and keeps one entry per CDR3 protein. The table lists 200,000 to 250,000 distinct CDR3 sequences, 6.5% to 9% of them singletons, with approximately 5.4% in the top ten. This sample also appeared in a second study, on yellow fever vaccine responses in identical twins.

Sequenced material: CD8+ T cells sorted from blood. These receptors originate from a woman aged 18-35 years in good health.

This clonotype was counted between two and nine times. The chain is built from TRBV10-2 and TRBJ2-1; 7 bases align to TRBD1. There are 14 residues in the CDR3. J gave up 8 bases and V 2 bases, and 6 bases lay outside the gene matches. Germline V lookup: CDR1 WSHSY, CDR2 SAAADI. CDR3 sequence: CASSEEAGGYEQFF. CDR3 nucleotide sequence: TGCGCCAGCAGTGAGGAGGCAGGGGGATATGAGCAGTTCTTC.

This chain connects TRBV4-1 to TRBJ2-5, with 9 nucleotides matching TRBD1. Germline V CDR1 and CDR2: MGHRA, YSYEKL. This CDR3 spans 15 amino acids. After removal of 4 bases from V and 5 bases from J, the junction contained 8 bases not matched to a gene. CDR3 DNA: TGCGCCAGCAGCCCGGACAGGGGAAGGGATGAGACCCAGTACTTC. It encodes CASSPDRGRDETQYF.

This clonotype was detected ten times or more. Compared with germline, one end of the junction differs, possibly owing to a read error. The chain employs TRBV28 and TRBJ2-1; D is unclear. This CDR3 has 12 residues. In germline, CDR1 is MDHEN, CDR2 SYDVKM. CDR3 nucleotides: TGTGCCAGCAGTTCTTCCTCCAATGAGCAGTTCTTC. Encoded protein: CASSSSSNEQFF.

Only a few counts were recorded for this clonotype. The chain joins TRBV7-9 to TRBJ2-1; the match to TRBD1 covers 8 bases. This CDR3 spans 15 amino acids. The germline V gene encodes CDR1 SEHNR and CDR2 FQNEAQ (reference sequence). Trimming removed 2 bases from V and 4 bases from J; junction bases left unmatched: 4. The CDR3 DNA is TGTGCCAGCAGCTTACCGACAGGGGCTTACAATGAGCAGTTCTTC. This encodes CASSLPTGAYNEQFF. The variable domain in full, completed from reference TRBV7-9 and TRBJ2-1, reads DTGVSQNPRHKITKRGQNVTFRCDPISEHNRLYWYRQTLGQGPEFLTYFQNEAQLEKSRLLSDRFSAERPKGSFSTLEIQRTEQGDSAMYLCASSLPTGAYNEQFFGPGTRLTVL.

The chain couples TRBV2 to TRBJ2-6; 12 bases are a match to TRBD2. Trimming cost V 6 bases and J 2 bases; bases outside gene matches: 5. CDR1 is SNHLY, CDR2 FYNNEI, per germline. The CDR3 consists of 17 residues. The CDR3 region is CASREASGRAGANVLTF. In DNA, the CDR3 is TGTGCCAGCAGAGAGGCTAGCGGGAGGGCTGGGGCCAACGTCCTGACTTTC.

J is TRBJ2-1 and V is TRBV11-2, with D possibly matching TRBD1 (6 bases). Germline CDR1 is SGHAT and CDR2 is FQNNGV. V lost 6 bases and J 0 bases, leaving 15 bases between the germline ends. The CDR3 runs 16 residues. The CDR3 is CASRDSQGGSYNEQFF. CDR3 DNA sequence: TGTGCCAGCAGAGACAGCCAAGGGGGCTCCTACAATGAGCAGTTCTTC.

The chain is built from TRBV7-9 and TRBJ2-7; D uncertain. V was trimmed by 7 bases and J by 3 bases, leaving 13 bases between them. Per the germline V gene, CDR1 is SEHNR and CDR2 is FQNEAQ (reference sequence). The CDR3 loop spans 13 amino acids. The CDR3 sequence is CASNPTENYEQYF. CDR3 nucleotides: TGTGCCAGCAACCCGACTGAGAACTACGAGCAGTACTTC.

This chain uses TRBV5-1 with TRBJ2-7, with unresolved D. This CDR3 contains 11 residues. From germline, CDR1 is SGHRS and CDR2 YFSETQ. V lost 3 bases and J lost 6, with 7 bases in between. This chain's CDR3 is CASSSTTEQYF. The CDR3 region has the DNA TGCGCCAGCAGCTCAACCACCGAGCAGTACTTC. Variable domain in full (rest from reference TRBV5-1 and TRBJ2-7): KAGVTQTPRYLIKTRGQQVTLSCSPISGHRSVSWYQQTPGQGLQFLFEYFSETQRNKGNFPGRFSGRQFSNSRSEMNVSTLELGDSALYLCASSSTTEQYFGPGTRLTVT.

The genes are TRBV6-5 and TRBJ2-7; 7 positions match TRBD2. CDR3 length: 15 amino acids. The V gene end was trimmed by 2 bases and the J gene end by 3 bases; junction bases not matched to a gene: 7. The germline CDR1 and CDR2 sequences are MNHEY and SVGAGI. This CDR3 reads CASSYGLAESYEQYF. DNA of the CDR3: TGTGCCAGCAGTTACGGTCTAGCGGAGAGCTACGAGCAGTACTTC.

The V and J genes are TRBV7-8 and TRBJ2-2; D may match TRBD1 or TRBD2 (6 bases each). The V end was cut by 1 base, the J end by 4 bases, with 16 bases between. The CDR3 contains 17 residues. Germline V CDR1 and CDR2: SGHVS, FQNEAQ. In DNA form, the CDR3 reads TGTGCCAGCAGCTTAGGGGTCGGAGGGGGTCCCACCGGGGAGCTGTTTTTT. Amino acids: CASSLGVGGGPTGELFF.

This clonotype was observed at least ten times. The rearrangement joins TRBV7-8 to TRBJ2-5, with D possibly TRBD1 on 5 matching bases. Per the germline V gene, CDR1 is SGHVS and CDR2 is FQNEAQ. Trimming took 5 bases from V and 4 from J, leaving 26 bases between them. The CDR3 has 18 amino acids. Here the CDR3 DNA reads TGTGCCAGCAGCCTTAGTGTTCTGTGGTCTGCGCAGGGAGAGACCCAGTACTTC. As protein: CASSLSVLWSAQGETQYF.

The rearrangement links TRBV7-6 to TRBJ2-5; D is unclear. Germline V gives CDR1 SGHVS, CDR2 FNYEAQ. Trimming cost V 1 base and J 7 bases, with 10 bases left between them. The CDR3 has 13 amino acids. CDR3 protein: CASSLEGPGTQYF. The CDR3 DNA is TGTGCCAGCAGCTTAGAGGGTCCGGGGACCCAGTACTTC.

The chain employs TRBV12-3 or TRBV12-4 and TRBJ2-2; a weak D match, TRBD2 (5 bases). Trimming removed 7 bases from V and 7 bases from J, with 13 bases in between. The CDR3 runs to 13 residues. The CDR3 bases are TGTGCCAGCACCCCCGGGGTCTACGGGGAGCTGTTTTTT. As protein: CASTPGVYGELFF.

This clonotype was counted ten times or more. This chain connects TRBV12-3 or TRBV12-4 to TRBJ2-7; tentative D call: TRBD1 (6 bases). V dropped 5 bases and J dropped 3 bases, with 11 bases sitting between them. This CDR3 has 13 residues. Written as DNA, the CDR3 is TGTGCCAGCAGTCCCGGGACAAGCTACGAGCAGTACTTC. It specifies CASSPGTSYEQYF.

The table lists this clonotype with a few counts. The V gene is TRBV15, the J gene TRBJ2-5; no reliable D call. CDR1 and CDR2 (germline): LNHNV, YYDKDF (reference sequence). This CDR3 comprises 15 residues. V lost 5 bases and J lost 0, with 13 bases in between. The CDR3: CATSVERSYQETQYF. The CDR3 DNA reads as TGTGCCACCAGCGTAGAGAGGAGCTACCAAGAGACCCAGTACTTC.

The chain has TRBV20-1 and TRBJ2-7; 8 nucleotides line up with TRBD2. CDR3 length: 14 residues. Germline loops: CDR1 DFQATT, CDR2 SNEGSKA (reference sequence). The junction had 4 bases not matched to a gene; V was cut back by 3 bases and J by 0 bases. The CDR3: CSASLREVSYEQYF. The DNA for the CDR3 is TGCAGTGCTAGTCTGCGGGAGGTCTCCTACGAGCAGTACTTC.

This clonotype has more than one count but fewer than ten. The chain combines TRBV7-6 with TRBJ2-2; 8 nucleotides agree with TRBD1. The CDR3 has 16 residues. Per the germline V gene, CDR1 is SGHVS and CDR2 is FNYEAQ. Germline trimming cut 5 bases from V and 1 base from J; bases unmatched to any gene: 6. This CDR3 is CASSDPGTGNTGELFF. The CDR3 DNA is TGTGCCAGCAGCGACCCCGGGACAGGGAACACCGGGGAGCTGTTTTTT.

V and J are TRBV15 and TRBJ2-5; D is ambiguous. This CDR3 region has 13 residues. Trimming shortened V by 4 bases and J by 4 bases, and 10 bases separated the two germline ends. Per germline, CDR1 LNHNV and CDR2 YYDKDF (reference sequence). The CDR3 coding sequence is TGTGCCACCAGCAAGGGTCCCCCAGAGACCCAGTACTTC. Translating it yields CATSKGPPETQYF.

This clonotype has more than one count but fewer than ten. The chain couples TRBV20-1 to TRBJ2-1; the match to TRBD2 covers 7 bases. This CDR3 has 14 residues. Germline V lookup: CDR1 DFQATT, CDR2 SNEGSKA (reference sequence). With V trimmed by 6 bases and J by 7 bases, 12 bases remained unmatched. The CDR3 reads CSAFSRDYTNEQFF. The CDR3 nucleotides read TGCAGTGCCTTTTCCCGGGACTACACTAATGAGCAGTTCTTC.

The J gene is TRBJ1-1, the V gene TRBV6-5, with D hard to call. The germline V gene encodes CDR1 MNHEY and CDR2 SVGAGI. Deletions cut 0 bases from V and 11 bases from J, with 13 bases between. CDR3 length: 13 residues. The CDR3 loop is CASSYSGSRGAFF. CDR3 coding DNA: TGTGCCAGCAGTTACTCAGGGTCACGTGGGGCTTTCTTT.

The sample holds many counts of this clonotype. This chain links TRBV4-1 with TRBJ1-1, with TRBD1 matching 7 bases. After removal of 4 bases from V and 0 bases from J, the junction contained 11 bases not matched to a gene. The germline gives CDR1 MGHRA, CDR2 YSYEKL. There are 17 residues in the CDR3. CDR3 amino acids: CASSLRTGVPLNTEAFF. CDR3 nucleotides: TGCGCCAGCAGCCTTAGAACAGGGGTCCCTCTGAACACTGAAGCTTTCTTT.

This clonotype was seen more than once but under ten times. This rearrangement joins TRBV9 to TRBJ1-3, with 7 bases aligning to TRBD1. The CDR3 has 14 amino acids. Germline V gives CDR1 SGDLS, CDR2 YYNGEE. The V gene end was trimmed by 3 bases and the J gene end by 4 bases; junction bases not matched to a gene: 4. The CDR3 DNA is TGTGCCAGCAGCGAGACAGGGAGAGGAAACACCATATATTTT. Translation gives CASSETGRGNTIYF. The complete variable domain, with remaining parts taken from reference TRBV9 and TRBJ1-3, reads DSGVTQTPKHLITATGQRVTLRCSPRSGDLSVYWYQQSLDQGLQFLIQYYNGEERAKGNILERFSAQQFPDLHSELNLSSLELGDSALYFCASSETGRGNTIYFGEGSWLTVV.

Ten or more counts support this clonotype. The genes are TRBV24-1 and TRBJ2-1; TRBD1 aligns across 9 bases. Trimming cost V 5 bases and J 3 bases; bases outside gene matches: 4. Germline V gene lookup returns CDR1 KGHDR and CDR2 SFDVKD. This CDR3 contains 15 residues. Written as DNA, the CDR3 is TGTGCCACCAGTGGGCGGGACAGGGTCTACAATGAGCAGTTCTTC. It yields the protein CATSGRDRVYNEQFF.

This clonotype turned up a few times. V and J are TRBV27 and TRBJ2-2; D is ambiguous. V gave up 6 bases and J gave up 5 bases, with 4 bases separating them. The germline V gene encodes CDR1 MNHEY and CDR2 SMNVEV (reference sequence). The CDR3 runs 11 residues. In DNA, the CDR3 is TGTGCCAGCAGACAGACCGGGGAGCTGTTTTTT. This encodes CASRQTGELFF.

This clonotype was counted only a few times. The CDR3, as DNA: TGTGCCAGCAGCCCCCGGGACAGGCCCTCTGGGGCCAACGTCCTGACTTTC. Its protein product is CASSPRDRPSGANVLTF. This chain uses TRBV7-9 with TRBJ2-6, with 8 bases aligning to TRBD1. CDR3 length: 17 amino acids. Germline V lookup: CDR1 SEHNR, CDR2 FQNEAQ (reference sequence). V lost 5 bases and J lost 0; bases outside the gene matches: 6.

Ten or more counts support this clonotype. For the CDR3, the DNA is TGTGCCAGCAGTCGGCGAAATGAAAAACTGTTTTTT. Residues: CASSRRNEKLFF. J is TRBJ1-4 and V is TRBV27; no firm D call. V was pared by 5 bases and J by 5 bases, with 6 bases between. Germline CDR1 MNHEY, CDR2 SMNVEV (reference sequence). The CDR3 runs 12 residues.

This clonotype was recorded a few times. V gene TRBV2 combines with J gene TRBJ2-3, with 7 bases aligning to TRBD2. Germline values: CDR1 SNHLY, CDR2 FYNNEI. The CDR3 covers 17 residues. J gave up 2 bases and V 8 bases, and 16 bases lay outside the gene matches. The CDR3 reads CASPIGIREGFTDTQYF. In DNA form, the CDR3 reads TGTGCCAGCCCCATTGGTATCAGGGAGGGATTCACAGATACGCAGTATTTT.